Shown below are 2 T cell receptor beta chains from a single sample sequenced in a study of blood T cell repertoires in COVID-19. Sequenced by immunoSEQ multiplex PCR; TCRdb stores in-frame clones only, minus some. This sample carries approximately 180,000 clones, roughly 87% of them seen once, and the ten largest clones take around 1.6%. Sequenced material: peripheral blood. The source is a woman aged 45-65 years with acute or convalescent COVID-19.

The chain links TRBV5-1 to TRBJ2-5; a weak D match, TRBD1 (5 bases). The germline gives CDR1 SGHRS, CDR2 YFSETQ. This CDR3 region has 15 residues. Trimming removed 0 bases at V and 4 bases at J, with 13 bases between. The CDR3 loop is CASSLDGVQGETQYF. The CDR3 bases are TGCGCCAGCAGCTTGGATGGAGTTCAGGGAGAGACCCAGTACTTC.

This clone was recorded a few times. Other DNA sequences within the sample encode an identical CDR3. This chain connects TRBV19 to TRBJ1-2, with TRBD1 identical over 11 bases. The CDR3 totals 14 residues. Trimming took 6 bases from V and 4 from J; bases not matched to a gene: 4. Per germline, CDR1 LNHDA and CDR2 SQIVND (reference sequence). This chain's CDR3 is CASSPGQGGYGYTF. CDR3 DNA: TGTGCCAGTAGCCCGGGACAGGGGGGCTATGGCTACACCTTC.